The rows below give T cell receptor beta chains drawn from one sample of a study of T cell clonotyping in hematopoietic cell transplantation. Using immunoSEQ multiplex PCR, the repertoire was profiled, and TCRdb retains in-frame clones only, with some absent. The table includes about 6,300 clones, roughly 78% detected once. Sequencing was performed on peripheral blood mononuclear cells, taken 180 days after allogeneic stem cell transplant. Source of these receptors: a male patient between 65 and 79 years old who had an allogeneic stem cell transplant from an unrelated donor, so T cells may come from the graft donor. Some clones in this sample may be carry-over from other donors' samples. Each CDR3 is given with its conserved first and last residue. D genes are given only for firm matches. Only part of the rows carry a size: once, few, many, or a class if the clone is expanded.

D gene	J gene	clone size	V gene	CDR3 DNA	CDR3 protein
-	TRBJ2-7	-	TRBV27	TGTGCCAGCAGCTTTACGGGGGCGTACTTAACTTACGAGCAGTACTTC	CASSFTGAYLTYEQYF
TRBD1	TRBJ2-1	-	TRBV27	TGTGCCAGCAGTTCCCCCGGGACAGGGAAGTTCTTC	CASSSPGTGKFF
TRBD1	TRBJ1-1	-	TRBV11-2	TGTGCCAGCAGAGTCGGGACAGTCATGAACACTGAAGCTTTCTTT	CASRVGTVMNTEAFF
-	TRBJ2-1	-	TRBV29-1	TGCAGCGTAAGAGGGGAGGTGAGCTCCTACAATGAGCAGTTCTTC	CSVRGEVSSYNEQFF
-	TRBJ1-1	-	TRBV6-5	TGTGCCAGCAGTTCGACAGGCCTTTTGAACACTGAAGCTTTCTTT	CASSSTGLLNTEAFF
TRBD2	TRBJ2-7	-	TRBV27	TGTGCCAGCAGTCCGCGACTAGCGGGGACCTACGAGCAGTACTTC	CASSPRLAGTYEQYF
TRBD2	TRBJ2-3	-	TRBV4-2	TGTGCCAGCAGCCGCTCGGTAAAGGGACTAGCGGGACCAGATACGCAGTATTTT	CASSRSVKGLAGPDTQYF
-	TRBJ2-3	-	TRBV5-8	TGTGCCAGCAGCTTGCTCCTGACTGACACAGATACGCAGTATTTT	CASSLLLTDTDTQYF
TRBD2	TRBJ2-7	-	TRBV4-1	TGCGCCAGCAGCCAAGACCCCCCCAGCGGGGGCTACGAGCAGTACTTC	CASSQDPPSGGYEQYF
-	TRBJ1-3	once	TRBV30	TGTGCCTGGAGTGTAAAGGGGTCCACTGGAAACACCATATATTTT	CAWSVKGSTGNTIYF
TRBD1	TRBJ1-2	-	TRBV6-5	TGTGCCAGCAGTTTCGGACAGGGGGATGGCTACACCTTC	CASSFGQGDGYTF
-	TRBJ2-7	-	TRBV6-5	TGTGCCAGCAGTTACAGGGGTGGGGGCACGAACGAGCAGTACTTC	CASSYRGGGTNEQYF
-	TRBJ1-3	-	TRBV28	TGTGCCAGCAGCCTCCCTGGGACCTCTGGAAACACCATATATTTT	CASSLPGTSGNTIYF
TRBD1	TRBJ1-2	-	TRBV29-1	TGCAGCGCCGGAGGACAGGGAGATGGCTACACCTTC	CSAGGQGDGYTF
TRBD1	TRBJ2-2	-	TRBV27	TGTGCCAGCAGTGCCCCGGGACAGGGCACCGGGGAGCTGTTTTTT	CASSAPGQGTGELFF
-	TRBJ1-1	-	TRBV5-1	TGCGCCAGCAGCCGCGTAACACAGGGGAACACTGAAGCTTTCTTT	CASSRVTQGNTEAFF
-	TRBJ1-2	few	TRBV30	TGTGCCTGGAGTGTCCGCGGAGACACCTTC	CAWSVRGDTF
TRBD1	TRBJ2-7	-	TRBV7-3	TGTGCCAGCAGCCCAACGGGACAGGGGGCATACGAGCAGTACTTC	CASSPTGQGAYEQYF
-	TRBJ1-1	-	TRBV30	TGTGCCTGGAGTGTTTTGGGGCGAAACACTGAAGCTTTCTTT	CAWSVLGRNTEAFF
TRBD2	TRBJ2-1	-	TRBV4-1	TGCGCCAGCAGCCAAGGAGACCCACAGCGGGAGGGCCCTCGTAATGAGCAGTTCTTC	CASSQGDPQREGPRNEQFF
-	TRBJ1-2	-	TRBV11-3	TGTGCCAGCACCATGGGGCTGGTTAACTATGGCTACACCTTC	CASTMGLVNYGYTF
-	TRBJ2-7	-	TRBV29-1	TGCAGCGTTGCTAGTGTCAACTCCTACGAGCAGTACTTC	CSVASVNSYEQYF
TRBD1	TRBJ2-5	-	TRBV5-4	TGTGCCAGCAGCTTAGACAGGGGCTCACAAGAGACCCAGTACTTC	CASSLDRGSQETQYF
-	TRBJ1-4	once	TRBV19	TGTGCCAGTAGTATACCCCCGAACCGAAGAACTAATGAAAAACTGTTTTTT	CASSIPPNRRTNEKLFF
-	TRBJ1-1	-	TRBV5-1	TGCGCCAGCAGCTTGCCGCCCGGGCAGGAAGCTTTCTTT	CASSLPPGQEAFF
-	TRBJ2-5	few	TRBV11-1	TGTGCCAGCAGCTCGCATGCCGGGCAAGAGACCCAGTACTTC	CASSSHAGQETQYF